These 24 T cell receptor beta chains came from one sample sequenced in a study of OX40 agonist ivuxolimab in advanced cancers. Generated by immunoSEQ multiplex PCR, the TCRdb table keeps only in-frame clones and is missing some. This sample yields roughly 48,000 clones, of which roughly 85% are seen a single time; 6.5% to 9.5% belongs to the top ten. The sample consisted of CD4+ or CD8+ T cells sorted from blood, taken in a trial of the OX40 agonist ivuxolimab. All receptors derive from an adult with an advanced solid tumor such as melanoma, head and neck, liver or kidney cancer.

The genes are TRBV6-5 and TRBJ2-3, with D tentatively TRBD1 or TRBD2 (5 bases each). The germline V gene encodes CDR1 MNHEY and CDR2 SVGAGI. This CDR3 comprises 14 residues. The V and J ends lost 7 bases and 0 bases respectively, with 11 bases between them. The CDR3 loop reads CASTGPASTDTQYF. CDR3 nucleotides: TGTGCCAGCACGGGGCCCGCAAGCACAGATACGCAGTATTTT.

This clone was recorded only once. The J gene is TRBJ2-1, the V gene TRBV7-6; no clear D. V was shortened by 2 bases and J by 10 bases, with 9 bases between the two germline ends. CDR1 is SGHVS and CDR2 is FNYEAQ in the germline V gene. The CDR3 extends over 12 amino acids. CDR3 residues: CASSLIQGEQFF. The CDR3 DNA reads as TGTGCCAGCAGCTTAATCCAAGGAGAGCAGTTCTTC.

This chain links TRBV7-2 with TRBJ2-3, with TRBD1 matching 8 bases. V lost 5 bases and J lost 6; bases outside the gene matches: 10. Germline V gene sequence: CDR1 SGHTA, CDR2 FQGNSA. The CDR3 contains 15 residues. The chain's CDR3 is CASSHKTTGVDTQYF. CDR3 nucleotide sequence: TGTGCCAGCAGCCATAAAACGACAGGGGTGGATACGCAGTATTTT.

As DNA, the CDR3 is TGTGCCAGCAGCTTGCCAGGGGCAGAGACCCAGTACTTC. Protein: CASSLPGAETQYF. The rearrangement links TRBV5-6 to TRBJ2-5; TRBD1 is a possible D gene (6 bases). Germline CDR1 reads SGHDT; CDR2 reads YYEEEE. Trimming shortened V by 1 base and J by 4 bases, and 8 bases separated the two germline ends. The CDR3 has 13 amino acids.

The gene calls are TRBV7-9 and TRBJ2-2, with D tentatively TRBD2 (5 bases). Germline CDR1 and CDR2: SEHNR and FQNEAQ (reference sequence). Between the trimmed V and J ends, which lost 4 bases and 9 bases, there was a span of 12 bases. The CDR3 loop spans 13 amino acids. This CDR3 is CASSSDGKRELFF. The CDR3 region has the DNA TGTGCCAGCAGCTCGGACGGGAAAAGGGAGCTGTTTTTT.

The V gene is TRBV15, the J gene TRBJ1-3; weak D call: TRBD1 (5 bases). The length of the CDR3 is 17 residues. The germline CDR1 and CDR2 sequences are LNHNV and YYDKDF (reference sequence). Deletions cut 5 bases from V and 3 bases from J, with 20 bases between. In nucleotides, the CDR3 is TGTGCCACCAGCCCTCGTACGGGGGGTGTTTTTGGAAACACCATATATTTT. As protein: CATSPRTGGVFGNTIYF.

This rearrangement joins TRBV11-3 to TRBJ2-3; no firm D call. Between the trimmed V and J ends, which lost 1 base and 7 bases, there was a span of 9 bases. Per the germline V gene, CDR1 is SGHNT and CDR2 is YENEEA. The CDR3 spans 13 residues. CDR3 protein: CASSLADSNTQYF. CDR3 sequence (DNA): TGTGCCAGCAGCTTAGCGGATTCGAATACGCAGTATTTT. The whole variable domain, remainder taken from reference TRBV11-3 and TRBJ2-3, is EAGVVQSPRYKIIEKKQPVAFWCNPISGHNTLYWYLQNLGQGPELLIRYENEEAVDDSQLPKDRFSAERLKGVDSTLKIQPAELGDSAVYLCASSLADSNTQYFGPGTRLTVL.

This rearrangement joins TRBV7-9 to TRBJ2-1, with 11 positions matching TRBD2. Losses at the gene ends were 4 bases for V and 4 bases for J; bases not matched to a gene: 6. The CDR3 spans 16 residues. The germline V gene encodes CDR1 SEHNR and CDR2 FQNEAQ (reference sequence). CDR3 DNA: TGTGCCAGCAGCTACGGACTAGCGGGTTTGTACAATGAGCAGTTCTTC. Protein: CASSYGLAGLYNEQFF.

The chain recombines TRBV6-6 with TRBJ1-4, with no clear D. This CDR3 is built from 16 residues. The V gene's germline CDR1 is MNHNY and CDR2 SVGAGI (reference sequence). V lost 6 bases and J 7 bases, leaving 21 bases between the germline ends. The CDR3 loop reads CASRPLELPKPEKLFF. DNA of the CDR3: TGTGCCAGCAGACCACTAGAACTTCCGAAGCCTGAAAAACTGTTTTTT.

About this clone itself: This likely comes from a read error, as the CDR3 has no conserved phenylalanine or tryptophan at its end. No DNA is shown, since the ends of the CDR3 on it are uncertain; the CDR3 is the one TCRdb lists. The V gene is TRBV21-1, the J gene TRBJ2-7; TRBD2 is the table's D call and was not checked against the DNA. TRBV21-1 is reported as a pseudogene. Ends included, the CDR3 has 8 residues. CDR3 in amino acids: CAERGGRL.

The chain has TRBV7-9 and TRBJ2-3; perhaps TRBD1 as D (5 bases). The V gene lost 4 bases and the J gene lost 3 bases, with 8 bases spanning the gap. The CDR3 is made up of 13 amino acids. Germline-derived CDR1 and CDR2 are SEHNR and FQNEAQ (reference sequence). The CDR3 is CASSSRVTDTQYF. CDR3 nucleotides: TGTGCCAGCAGCTCCAGGGTAACAGATACGCAGTATTTT.

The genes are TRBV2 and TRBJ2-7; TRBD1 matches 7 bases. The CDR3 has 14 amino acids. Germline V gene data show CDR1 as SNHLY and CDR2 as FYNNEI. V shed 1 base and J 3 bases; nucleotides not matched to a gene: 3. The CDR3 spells CASSEGGQNYEQYF. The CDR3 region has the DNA TGTGCCAGCAGTGAAGGGGGACAGAACTACGAGCAGTACTTC.

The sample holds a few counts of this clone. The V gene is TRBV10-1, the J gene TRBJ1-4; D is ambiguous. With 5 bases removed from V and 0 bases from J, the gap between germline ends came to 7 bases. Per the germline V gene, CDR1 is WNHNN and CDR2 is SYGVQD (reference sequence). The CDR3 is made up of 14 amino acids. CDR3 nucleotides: TGCGCCAGCAGTTCAGAGACAACTAATGAAAAACTGTTTTTT. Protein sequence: CASSSETTNEKLFF.

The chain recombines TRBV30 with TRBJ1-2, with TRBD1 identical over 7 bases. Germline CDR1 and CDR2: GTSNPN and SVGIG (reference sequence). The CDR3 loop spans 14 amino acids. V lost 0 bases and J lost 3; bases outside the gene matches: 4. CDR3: CAWSVPGQDYGYTF. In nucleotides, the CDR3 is TGTGCCTGGAGTGTACCAGGACAGGACTATGGCTACACCTTC.

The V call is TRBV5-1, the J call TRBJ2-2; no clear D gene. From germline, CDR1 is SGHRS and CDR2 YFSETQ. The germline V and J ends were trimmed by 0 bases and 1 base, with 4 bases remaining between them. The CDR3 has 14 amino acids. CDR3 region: CASSLVQNTGELFF. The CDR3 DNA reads TGCGCCAGCAGCTTGGTACAGAACACCGGGGAGCTGTTTTTT.

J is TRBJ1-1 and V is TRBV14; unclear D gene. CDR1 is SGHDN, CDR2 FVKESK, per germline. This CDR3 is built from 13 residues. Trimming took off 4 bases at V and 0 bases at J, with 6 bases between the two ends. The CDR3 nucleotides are TGTGCCAGCAGCCCGCAAATGAACACTGAAGCTTTCTTT. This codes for CASSPQMNTEAFF.

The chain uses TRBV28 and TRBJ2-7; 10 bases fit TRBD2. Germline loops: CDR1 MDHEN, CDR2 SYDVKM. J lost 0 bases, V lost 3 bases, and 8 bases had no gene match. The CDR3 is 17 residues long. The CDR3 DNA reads TGTGCCAGCAGTTTTTCCCCCGGACTAGCGGCCTCCTACGAGCAGTACTTC. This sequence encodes CASSFSPGLAASYEQYF.

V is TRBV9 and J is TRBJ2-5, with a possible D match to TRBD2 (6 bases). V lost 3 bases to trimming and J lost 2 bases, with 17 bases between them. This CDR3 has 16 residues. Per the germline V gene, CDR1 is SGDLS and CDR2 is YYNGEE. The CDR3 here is CASSAAAGSFQETQYF. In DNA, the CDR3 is TGTGCCAGCAGCGCGGCGGCCGGGAGCTTTCAAGAGACCCAGTACTTC.

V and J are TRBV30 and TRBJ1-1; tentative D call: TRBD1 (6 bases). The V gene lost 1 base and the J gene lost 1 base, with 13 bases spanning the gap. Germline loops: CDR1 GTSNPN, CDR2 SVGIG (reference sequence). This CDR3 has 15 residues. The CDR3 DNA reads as TGTGCCTGGAGTGACCTCGGACAGTCGAACACTGAAGCTTTCTTT. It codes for CAWSDLGQSNTEAFF.

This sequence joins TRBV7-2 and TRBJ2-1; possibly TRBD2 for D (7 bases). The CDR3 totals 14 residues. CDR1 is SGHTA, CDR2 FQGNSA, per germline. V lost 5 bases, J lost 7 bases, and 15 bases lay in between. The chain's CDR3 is CASSPPRGANEQFF. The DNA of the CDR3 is TGTGCCAGCAGCCCCCCACGGGGGGCGAATGAGCAGTTCTTC.

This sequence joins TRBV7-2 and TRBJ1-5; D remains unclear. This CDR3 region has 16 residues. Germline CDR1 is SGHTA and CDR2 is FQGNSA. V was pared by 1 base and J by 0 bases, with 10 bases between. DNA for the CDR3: TGTGCCAGCAGCTTAGATTTCGCCAGTAGCAATCAGCCCCAGCATTTT. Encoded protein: CASSLDFASSNQPQHF.

CDR3 DNA: TGTGCCAGCAGCCTTGGAGGGTCTAGCGGGTCGAACACCGGGGAGCTGTTTTTT. Protein product: CASSLGGSSGSNTGELFF. The rearrangement uses TRBV7-6 and TRBJ2-2, with 8 bases matching TRBD2. Per germline, CDR1 SGHVS and CDR2 FNYEAQ. The CDR3 consists of 18 residues. V lost 5 bases and J lost 0; bases outside the gene matches: 11.

For the CDR3, the DNA is TGTGCCAGCAGCCAGGCAGTGGGGGGAGAGACCCAGTACTTC. The encoded protein is CASSQAVGGETQYF. The chain joins TRBV9 to TRBJ2-5, with D possibly TRBD2 on 6 matching bases. Germline-derived CDR1 and CDR2 are SGDLS and YYNGEE. The CDR3 spans 14 residues. V lost 4 bases, J lost 4 bases, and 14 bases lay in between.

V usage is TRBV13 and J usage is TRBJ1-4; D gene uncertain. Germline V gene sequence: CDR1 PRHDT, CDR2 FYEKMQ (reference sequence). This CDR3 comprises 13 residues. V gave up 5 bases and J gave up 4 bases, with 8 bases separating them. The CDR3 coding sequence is TGTGCCAGCAGCAATGGGATTAATGAAAAACTGTTTTTT. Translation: CASSNGINEKLFF.